Included here is one T cell receptor (beta chain) sequence, with context. The sample is drawn from a study of blood T cell repertoires in COVID-19. For the study at large: Sites in the United States, Italy and Spain provided acute and convalescent COVID-19 samples.

Assay: immunoSEQ multiplex PCR; the TCRdb copy retains only in-frame clones and omits some. The top ten clones hold less than 6.5% of a sample with around 300,000 clones, over 75% of them seen once. There are 15 residues in the CDR3. Germline values: CDR1 LGHNA, CDR2 YNFKEQ. V was clipped by 4 bases and J by 5 bases; unmatched bases: 9. V is TRBV4-2 and J is TRBJ2-7, with 9 nucleotides matching TRBD1. The clonotype comes from a man aged 30 to 45 who had recovered from COVID-19. Input material: PBMCs or T cells enriched from blood (not recorded which). The CDR3 bases are TGTGCCAGCAGCCCCGGGACAGGGACGACCCACGAGCAGTACTTC. It specifies CASSPGTGTTHEQYF.